This T cell receptor beta chain was retrieved from a study of blood T cell repertoires in COVID-19. Study-wide background: Samples taken during acute and convalescent COVID-19 were collected in the United States, Italy and Spain. The analysed material was cDNA or gDNA that came from T cells, B-cell-depleted T cells, or PBMCs.

As processed by the authors: By means of reference gene primer amplification, nucleated cell counts were estimated. TCRdb keeps only in-frame clones here, not all; method: immunoSEQ multiplex PCR. The DNA gave D and trimming, while V, J and clone size come from that table. The table records tens of thousands of clones, 90% of them present only once. CDR1 is LGHNA and CDR2 is YSLEER in the germline V gene. V trimming: 2 bases; J trimming: 5 bases; junction bases outside the gene matches: 12. CDR3 length: 18 residues. Sequencing used peripheral blood. This chain joins TRBV4-3 and TRBJ1-1; TRBD1 matches at 12 bases. The clonotype was recovered from a man in his 60s with acute or convalescent COVID-19. The CDR3 DNA sequence: TGCGCCAGCAGCCAAATCGCCGGGACAGGGGGCGCGGGAACTGAAGCTTTCTTT. Its translation: CASSQIAGTGGAGTEAFF.